Below, 17 T cell receptor beta chains from the same sample are listed, as sequenced in a study of T cell responses to AZD1222 COVID-19 vaccine. Using immunoSEQ multiplex PCR, the repertoire was profiled, and TCRdb retains in-frame clones only, with some absent. The table lists about 67,000 clones, around 84% of them singletons, with 21% in the top ten. Sequencing used peripheral blood, obtained on day 0 of AZD1222 vaccination. The receptors stem from an adult in good health.

The gene calls are TRBV5-1 and TRBJ2-3; 10 nucleotides line up with TRBD2. From germline, CDR1 is SGHRS and CDR2 YFSETQ. The CDR3 contains 16 residues. With V trimmed by 4 bases and J by 4 bases, 9 bases remained unmatched. Here the CDR3 reads CASSPDVLAGADTQYF. The DNA of the CDR3 is TGCGCCAGCAGCCCGGATGTTCTAGCGGGGGCAGATACGCAGTATTTT.

V and J are TRBV5-8 and TRBJ1-2; no reliable D call. The germline V and J ends were trimmed by 0 bases and 4 bases, with 4 bases remaining between them. The CDR3 loop spans 12 amino acids. CDR1 and CDR2 (germline): SGHTS, YDEGEE. Written as DNA, the CDR3 is TGTGCCAGCAGCTTGGAGGGCTATGGCTACACCTTC. Translating it yields CASSLEGYGYTF.

This sequence joins TRBV5-1 and TRBJ1-1; D uncertain. Germline values: CDR1 SGHRS, CDR2 YFSETQ. CDR3 length: 15 residues. V was pared by 0 bases and J by 6 bases, with 15 bases between. The CDR3 coding sequence is TGCGCCAGCAGCTTGGCCACGGAAATTGGGTCTGAAGCTTTCTTT. Translation: CASSLATEIGSEAFF. Full variable domain (missing parts from reference TRBV5-1 and TRBJ1-1): KAGVTQTPRYLIKTRGQQVTLSCSPISGHRSVSWYQQTPGQGLQFLFEYFSETQRNKGNFPGRFSGRQFSNSRSEMNVSTLELGDSALYLCASSLATEIGSEAFFGQGTRLTVV.

The chain is built from TRBV5-5 and TRBJ1-1, with D perhaps TRBD1 (5 bases). The CDR3 runs to 15 residues. With 4 bases removed from V and 0 bases from J, the gap between germline ends came to 13 bases. The V gene's germline CDR1 is SGHKS and CDR2 YYEKEE (reference sequence). In DNA form, the CDR3 reads TGTGCCAGCAGCCTTGGTGGGACGGTGAACACTGAAGCTTTCTTT. Its translation is CASSLGGTVNTEAFF.

The chain uses TRBV5-6 and TRBJ2-1; the match to TRBD2 covers 8 bases. This CDR3 is 16 amino acids long. The germline V gene encodes CDR1 SGHDT and CDR2 YYEEEE. Trimming cost V 3 bases and J 5 bases; bases outside gene matches: 10. The CDR3 DNA sequence: TGTGCCAGCAGCTCGGGACTAGTTCAACCTCACAATGAGCAGTTCTTC. It encodes CASSSGLVQPHNEQFF.

With regard to this clone: This CDR3 is also generated by other DNA sequences in the sample. The rearrangement joins TRBV19 to TRBJ1-1, with TRBD1 identical over 9 bases. J lost 5 bases, V lost 5 bases, and 6 bases had no gene match. CDR3 size: 14 residues. CDR1 and CDR2 (germline): LNHDA, SQIVND (reference sequence). CDR3 nucleotide sequence: TGTGCCAGTAGTGCACAGGGGGCGCTAACTGAAGCTTTCTTT. This encodes CASSAQGALTEAFF. Full variable domain (outside the CDR3, taken from reference TRBV19 and TRBJ1-1): DGGITQSPKYLFRKEGQNVTLSCEQNLNHDAMYWYRQDPGQGLRLIYYSQIVNDFQKGDIAEGYSVSREKKESFPLTVTSAQKNPTAFYLCASSAQGALTEAFFGQGTRLTVV.

V usage is TRBV5-1 and J usage is TRBJ1-6; 7 bases fit TRBD1. Germline V gives CDR1 SGHRS, CDR2 YFSETQ. With 4 bases clipped from V and 7 bases from J, the junction kept 8 bases outside the gene matches. The CDR3 length is 15 residues. CDR3 amino acids: CASSGGETGNSPLHF. CDR3 nucleotide sequence: TGCGCCAGCAGCGGCGGCGAGACAGGGAATTCACCCCTCCACTTT.

CDR3 nucleotide sequence: TGTGCCTGGACTGTGGGCCCAGGAGGGGAGCAGTACTTC. Amino acids: CAWTVGPGGEQYF. V usage is TRBV30 and J usage is TRBJ2-7; possible D gene TRBD2, 6 bases. CDR1 is GTSNPN, CDR2 SVGIG, per germline (reference sequence). The CDR3 runs 13 residues. V lost 4 bases and J 7 bases, leaving 17 bases between the germline ends.

The sample holds a few counts of this clone. The J gene is TRBJ2-7, the V gene TRBV5-6; D is perhaps TRBD1 (6 bases). CDR1 and CDR2 from the germline V gene are SGHDT and YYEEEE. Trimming pared 0 bases from V and 4 bases from J, leaving 8 bases between. The CDR3 is 13 amino acids. CDR3 region: CASSLAGVYEQYF. CDR3 nucleotides: TGTGCCAGCAGCTTGGCAGGGGTGTACGAGCAGTACTTC.

The V and J genes are TRBV29-1 and TRBJ2-4; D ambiguous. Trimming stripped 4 bases from V and 0 bases from J, with 10 bases between. Germline V lookup: CDR1 SQVTM, CDR2 ANQGSEA. The CDR3 length is 14 residues. As DNA, the CDR3 is TGCAGCGTTGCTCCGCCCGGAGCCAAAAACATTCAGTACTTC. Translating it yields CSVAPPGAKNIQYF.

V is TRBV3-1 (or the pseudogene TRBV3-2) and J is TRBJ2-5; no definite D call. The CDR3 extends over 17 amino acids. V dropped 4 bases and J dropped 3 bases, with 21 bases sitting between them. Germline V CDR1 and CDR2: LGHDT, YNNKEL (reference sequence). The CDR3 sequence: CASSPPPRNPIKETQYF. The CDR3, as DNA: TGTGCCAGCAGCCCCCCCCCACGGAACCCCATCAAAGAGACCCAGTACTTC.

This rearrangement joins TRBV24-1 to TRBJ1-2; D may be TRBD1 (5 bases). The CDR3 spans 14 residues. Germline CDR1 and CDR2: KGHDR and SFDVKD. V was clipped by 7 bases and J by 6 bases, with 17 bases between them. CDR3 DNA: TGTGCCACCAGCGAATCAGGGAAACGGAATGGCTACACCTTC. Residues: CATSESGKRNGYTF.

The chain links TRBV4-3 to TRBJ2-5; 10 nucleotides match TRBD2. CDR1 and CDR2 from the germline V gene are LGHNA and YSLEER. V gave up 0 bases and J gave up 6 bases; unmatched junction bases: 10. This CDR3 region has 17 residues. For the CDR3, the DNA is TGCGCCAGCAGCCAAGATCCCCCCAGCGGGGGGGCGCAGACCCAGTACTTC. This encodes CASSQDPPSGGAQTQYF.

The chain recombines TRBV7-8 with TRBJ1-5; 7 bases fit TRBD1. The CDR3 extends over 14 amino acids. The V gene's germline CDR1 is SGHVS and CDR2 FQNEAQ. Losses at the gene ends were 1 base for V and 7 bases for J; bases not matched to a gene: 4. CDR3 nucleotide sequence: TGTGCCAGCAGCTTAGTCGTCAGGGGGCAGCCCCAGCATTTT. It codes for CASSLVVRGQPQHF.

V gene TRBV7-2 combines with J gene TRBJ2-4, with 9 bases that match TRBD2. V was clipped by 4 bases and J by 0 bases; unmatched bases: 13. The CDR3 is 19 amino acids. From germline, CDR1 is SGHTA and CDR2 FQGNSA. This CDR3 reads CASSSVVAGGDLAKNIQYF. CDR3 in DNA: TGTGCCAGCAGCTCGGTCGTGGCGGGGGGGGACCTAGCCAAAAACATTCAGTACTTC. The variable domain in full, with the rest retrieved from reference TRBV7-2 and TRBJ2-4, is GAGVSQSPSNKVTEKGKDVELRCDPISGHTALYWYRQSLGQGLEFLIYFQGNSAPDKSGLPSDRFSAERTGGSVSTLTIQRTQQEDSAVYLCASSSVVAGGDLAKNIQYFGAGTRLSVL.

The chain combines TRBV7-2 with TRBJ1-2; TRBD1 aligns across 10 bases. The trim removed 1 base at V and 4 bases at J, leaving 3 bases unmatched. The CDR3 sequence is 15 residues long. Germline V gene lookup returns CDR1 SGHTA and CDR2 FQGNSA. DNA of the CDR3: TGTGCCAGCAGCTTAGGGACAGGGGGTGCCTATGGCTACACCTTC. This translates into CASSLGTGGAYGYTF.

Of note for this clone: The sample carries other DNA sequences with the same CDR3. The chain's CDR3 is CASSLGQGNQPQHF. Written as DNA, the CDR3 is TGTGCCAGCAGCTTAGGACAGGGCAATCAGCCCCAGCATTTT. The V gene is TRBV7-8, the J gene TRBJ1-5; a weak D match, TRBD1 (6 bases). The CDR3 contains 14 residues. CDR1 is SGHVS, CDR2 FQNEAQ, per germline. V gave up 1 base and J gave up 2 bases, with 6 bases separating them.